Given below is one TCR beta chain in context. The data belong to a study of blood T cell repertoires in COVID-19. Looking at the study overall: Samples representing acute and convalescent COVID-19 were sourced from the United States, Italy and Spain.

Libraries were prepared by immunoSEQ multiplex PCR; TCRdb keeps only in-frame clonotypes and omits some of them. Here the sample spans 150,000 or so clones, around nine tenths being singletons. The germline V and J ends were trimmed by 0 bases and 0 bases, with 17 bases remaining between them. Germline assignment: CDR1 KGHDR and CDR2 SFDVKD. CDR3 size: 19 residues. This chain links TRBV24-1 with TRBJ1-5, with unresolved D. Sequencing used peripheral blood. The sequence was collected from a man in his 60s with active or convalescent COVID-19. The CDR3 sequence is CATSDLEGFRGYSNQPQHF. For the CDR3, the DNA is TGTGCCACCAGTGATTTGGAGGGCTTTCGGGGTTATAGCAATCAGCCCCAGCATTTT.